This T cell receptor beta chain was sequenced during a study of radiotherapy plus CTLA-4 blockade in lung cancer. Notes on the study in general: Following radiotherapy plus ipilimumab, tumor-derived TCR clones expanded in the blood.

Produced via immunoSEQ multiplex PCR; TCRdb's table is partial and in-frame only. The data hold just under 60,000 clones, with approximately 70% observed a single time. Remarks on this clone: Its antigen is unknown.

With 1 base removed from V and 6 bases from J, the gap between germline ends came to 11 bases. The germline gives CDR1 SNHLY, CDR2 FYNNEI. The CDR3 is made up of 14 amino acids. This clonotype was obtained from a human donor with non-small cell lung cancer whose response to radiotherapy plus ipilimumab could not be evaluated. The chain recombines TRBV2 with TRBJ2-3; tentative D call: TRBD2 (6 bases). This material consisted of peripheral blood, taken from a patient treated with radiotherapy plus ipilimumab. The CDR3 nucleotides are TGTGCCAGCAGTGAAGAACTAGCAGGGGATACGCAGTATTTT. Translated, it gives CASSEELAGDTQYF.